Listed here is a single T cell receptor beta chain. This entry is derived from a study of T cell changes during pregnancy in multiple sclerosis. Libraries were prepared by immunoSEQ multiplex PCR; TCRdb keeps only in-frame clonotypes and omits some of them. Of more than 40,000 clones listed, 90% are singletons. The germline gives CDR1 LNHDA, CDR2 SQIVND (reference sequence). CDR3 length: 11 amino acids. Trimming removed 3 bases from V and 9 bases from J, with 6 bases in between. This sequence joins TRBV19 and TRBJ2-1; the D gene is possibly TRBD2 (6 bases). This specimen was CD8+ T cells from peripheral blood mononuclear cells, taken in the third trimester of pregnancy. The receptor comes from a female donor with multiple sclerosis, enrolled in a pregnancy study. The CDR3 region has the DNA TGTGCCAGTAGTATGGGAGGTGAGCAGTTCTTC. It encodes CASSMGGEQFF.